What follows are 6 T cell receptor beta chains derived from one specimen sequenced in a study of radiotherapy plus CTLA-4 blockade in lung cancer (dated by TCRdb to between 2018 and 2020). Receptor libraries were prepared by the immunoSEQ multiplex PCR assay. Entries here come from immuneACCESS through TCRdb and include only in-frame sequences with V and J called. Some clones fail to appear in such tables; in the studies checked, an unresolved V gene covers under half of the shortfall, and the cause of the remainder is unknown. The table for this sample lists 70,000 to 85,000 clones; nearly 75% of them were counted only once. 8% to 10% of the sample lies in the top ten. Sequences were derived from peripheral blood, sampled from a patient treated with radiotherapy plus ipilimumab. All receptors come from a human donor with non-small cell lung cancer whose response to radiotherapy plus ipilimumab could not be evaluated.

This rearrangement joins TRBV15 to TRBJ1-3; TRBD1 is a possible D gene (6 bases). CDR1 and CDR2 (germline): LNHNV, YYDKDF (reference sequence). This CDR3 comprises 17 residues. V was trimmed by 1 base and J by 7 bases, leaving 20 bases between them. The CDR3 loop reads CATSRGANRDFRNTIYF. The CDR3, as DNA: TGTGCCACCAGCAGAGGGGCTAACAGGGATTTTCGGAACACCATATATTTT.

A single count supports this clone. The chain's CDR3 is CASSLTPGTTNEKLFF. The CDR3 region has the DNA TGTGCCAGCAGTTTAACCCCAGGGACAACTAATGAAAAACTGTTTTTT. The V gene is TRBV27, the J gene TRBJ1-4; TRBD1 is a possible D gene (5 bases). Germline loops: CDR1 MNHEY, CDR2 SMNVEV (reference sequence). This CDR3 is 16 amino acids long. The ends were cut back, 2 bases at V and 0 bases at J, with 10 bases in the middle.

The gene calls are TRBV18 and TRBJ1-1; TRBD1 agrees at 8 bases. Per the germline V gene, CDR1 is KGHSH and CDR2 is LQKENI. The CDR3 length is 17 residues. The junction had 8 bases not matched to a gene; V was cut back by 2 bases and J by 0 bases. Here the CDR3 DNA reads TGTGCCAGCTCACCAGGGGCAGGGGGCTCCATGAACACTGAAGCTTTCTTT. This sequence encodes CASSPGAGGSMNTEAFF.

The J gene is TRBJ1-2, the V gene TRBV9; D may be TRBD1 (6 bases). Trimming took off 0 bases at V and 1 base at J, with 10 bases between the two ends. This CDR3 is 15 amino acids long. Germline CDR1 is SGDLS and CDR2 is YYNGEE. The CDR3 reads CASSVDQQGNYGYTF. DNA of the CDR3: TGTGCCAGCAGCGTAGACCAACAGGGTAACTATGGCTACACCTTC. Full variable domain (remainder filled in from reference TRBV9 and TRBJ1-2): DSGVTQTPKHLITATGQRVTLRCSPRSGDLSVYWYQQSLDQGLQFLIQYYNGEERAKGNILERFSAQQFPDLHSELNLSSLELGDSALYFCASSVDQQGNYGYTFGSGTRLTVV.

V gene TRBV5-4 combines with J gene TRBJ2-5; 8 bases are shared with TRBD1. The assigned J gene may be wrong: the sequence end matches TRBJ2-7 better. Germline CDR1 SGHNT, CDR2 YYREEE (reference sequence). The CDR3 loop spans 17 amino acids. Written as DNA, the CDR3 is TGTGCCAGCAGCTTGGGAAGCGGACAGGGTGGTAATTCCGAGCAGTACTTC. This encodes CASSLGSGQGGNSEQYF.

This chain links TRBV7-2 with TRBJ2-1; the D is unclear. The V end lost 0 bases, the J end lost 2 bases, and 14 bases lay between the germline ends. CDR3 length: 17 amino acids. CDR1 and CDR2 (germline): SGHTA, FQGNSA. The CDR3 protein is CASSLAFWSGAYNEQFF. The CDR3 nucleotides read TGTGCCAGCAGCTTAGCGTTTTGGTCCGGAGCCTACAATGAGCAGTTCTTC.